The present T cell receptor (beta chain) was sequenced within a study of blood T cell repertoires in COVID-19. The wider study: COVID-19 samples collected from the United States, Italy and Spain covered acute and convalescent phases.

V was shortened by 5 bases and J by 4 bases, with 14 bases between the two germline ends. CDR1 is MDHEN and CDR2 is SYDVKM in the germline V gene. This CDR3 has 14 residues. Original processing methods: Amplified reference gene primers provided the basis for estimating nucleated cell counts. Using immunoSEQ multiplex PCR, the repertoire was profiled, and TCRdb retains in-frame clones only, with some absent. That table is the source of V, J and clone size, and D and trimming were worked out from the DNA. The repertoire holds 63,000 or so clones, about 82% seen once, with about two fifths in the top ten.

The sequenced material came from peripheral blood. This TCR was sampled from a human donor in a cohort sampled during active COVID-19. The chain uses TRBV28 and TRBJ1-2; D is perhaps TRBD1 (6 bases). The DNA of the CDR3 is TGTGCCAGCAGTCTAACGCTGACAGGCTATGGCTACACCTTC. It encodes CASSLTLTGYGYTF.